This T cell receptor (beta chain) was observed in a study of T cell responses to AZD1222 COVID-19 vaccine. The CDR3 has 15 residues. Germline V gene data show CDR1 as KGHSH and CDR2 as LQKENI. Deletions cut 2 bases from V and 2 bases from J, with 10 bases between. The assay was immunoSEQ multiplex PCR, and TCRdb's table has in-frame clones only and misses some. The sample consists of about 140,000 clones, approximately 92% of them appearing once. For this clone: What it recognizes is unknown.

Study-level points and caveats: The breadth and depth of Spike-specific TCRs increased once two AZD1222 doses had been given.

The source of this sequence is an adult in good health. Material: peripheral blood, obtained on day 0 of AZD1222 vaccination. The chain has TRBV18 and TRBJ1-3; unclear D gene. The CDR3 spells CASSPFDTAGNTIYF. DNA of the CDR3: TGTGCCAGCTCACCATTCGACACGGCTGGAAACACCATATATTTT.